This T cell receptor (beta chain) was profiled in a study of monozygotic twins with inflammatory bowel disease. The germline gives CDR1 SGHVS, CDR2 FNYEAQ. The CDR3 is 13 residues long. Every TCR library used roughly 3,200 ng of total RNA. TCRdb re-called the 5' RACE reads and gives one entry per CDR3 protein, without DNA. The sample totals hundreds of thousands of distinct CDR3 sequences. Input material: blood. This chain joins TRBV7-6 and TRBJ1-2. This clonotype was sampled from a human donor with ulcerative colitis or Crohn's disease, or a healthy co-twin of an affected twin (not recorded which). The CDR3 reads CASSLAQGFGYTF.